The 3 T cell receptor beta chains reported below all come from one sample, sequenced in a study of blood T cell repertoires in COVID-19 (TCRdb year 2020). The library relied on the immunoSEQ multiplex PCR assay. The table was pulled from immuneACCESS by TCRdb, which kept in-frame rearrangements only. Such tables lose some clones; where checked, under half of the loss comes from unresolved V genes, and the rest has no known cause. The sample table holds fewer than 250,000 clones, of which about 87% were seen once. In total, the top ten clones hold roughly 2.7% of the sample. What was sequenced was peripheral blood. These receptors were obtained from a man aged 25-45 years with COVID-19, enrolled during active disease.

The chain employs TRBV2 and TRBJ2-1; 13 bases map to TRBD2. This CDR3 has 14 amino acids. Germline CDR1 and CDR2: SNHLY and FYNNEI. V dropped 4 bases and J dropped 9; count of bases not matched to a gene: 3. Written as DNA, the CDR3 is TGTGCCAGCAGTGCGGGACTAGCGGGGAGTGAGCAGTTCTTC. It translates to CASSAGLAGSEQFF.

This chain joins TRBV7-9 and TRBJ2-1, with 11 nucleotides matching TRBD2. The trim removed 4 bases at V and 5 bases at J, leaving 16 bases unmatched. This CDR3 is 19 amino acids long. CDR1 and CDR2 from the germline V gene are SEHNR and FQNEAQ (reference sequence). The CDR3 spells CASSSNSGTSGISHNEQFF. CDR3 DNA: TGTGCCAGCAGCTCCAACTCCGGGACTAGCGGTATTAGCCACAATGAGCAGTTCTTC.

The rearrangement uses TRBV6-5 and TRBJ1-1; TRBD1 matches 7 bases. J gave up 0 bases and V 4 bases, and 2 bases lay outside the gene matches. This CDR3 region has 14 residues. Germline V gene data show CDR1 as MNHEY and CDR2 as SVGAGI. Here the CDR3 DNA reads TGTGCCAGCAGTTCGGGACAGATGAACACTGAAGCTTTCTTT. As protein: CASSSGQMNTEAFF.